This paragraph covers one TCR beta chain sequence. RNA transcripts yielded amplified TCR beta CDR3 regions. The HTBI primer set served for first-round RT-PCR of the TCR CDR3. One entry per CDR3 protein, called by TCRdb with MiXCR from the multiplex PCR reads. The sample consists of a few hundred thousand distinct CDR3 sequences, about 16% of them appearing once. The CDR3 sequence is 14 residues long. The ends were cut back, 4 bases at V and 7 bases at J, with 14 bases in the middle. The V gene's germline CDR1 is MNHNS and CDR2 SASEGT. The record originates from a study of T cells in Graves' hyperthyroidism and ophthalmopathy.

The gene calls are TRBV6-1 and TRBJ2-1, with D perhaps matching TRBD1 or TRBD2 (6 bases each). This sequence was found in a woman in her twenties or thirties with Graves' ophthalmopathy. Sequencing was done on a sample of blood. The CDR3 protein is CASSGPGAPNEQFF. The CDR3 region has the DNA TGTGCCAGCAGTGGCCCGGGGGCGCCGAATGAGCAGTTCTTC.